This paragraph covers one T cell receptor beta chain sequence. Antigen: not known. The PCR had 60 Vbeta and 13 Jbeta primers. Generated by immunoSEQ multiplex PCR, the TCRdb table keeps only in-frame clones and is missing some. Of some 220,000 clones in the sample, around 80% were seen once. These data are taken from a study of cytomegalovirus exposure and HLA in healthy donors. Study observations and caveats: Roughly uniform sequencing depth across donors was assumed, possibly incorrectly.

The ends lost 6 bases at V and 9 bases at J; junction bases unmatched: 3. The CDR3 totals 13 residues. Germline lookup yields CDR1 SNHLY and CDR2 FYNNEI. V gene TRBV2 combines with J gene TRBJ1-6; TRBD1 matches 9 bases. This TCR was sampled from an older woman in good health and CMV-seropositive. Sequencing used PBMCs. The CDR3 DNA sequence: TGTGCCAGCAGGGGACAGGGTACTTCACCCCTCCACTTT. Protein: CASRGQGTSPLHF.